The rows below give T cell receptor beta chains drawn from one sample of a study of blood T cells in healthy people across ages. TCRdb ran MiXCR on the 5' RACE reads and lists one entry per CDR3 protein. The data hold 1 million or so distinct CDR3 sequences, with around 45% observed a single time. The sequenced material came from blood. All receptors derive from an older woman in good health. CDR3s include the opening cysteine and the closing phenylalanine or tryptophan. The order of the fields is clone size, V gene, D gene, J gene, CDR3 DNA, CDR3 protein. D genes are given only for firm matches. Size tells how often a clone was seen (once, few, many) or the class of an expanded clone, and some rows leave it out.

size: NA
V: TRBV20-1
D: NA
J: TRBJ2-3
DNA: TGCAGTGCTAGAGCTAAGGGGGGACGGACAGATACGCAGTATTTT
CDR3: CSARAKGGRTDTQYF

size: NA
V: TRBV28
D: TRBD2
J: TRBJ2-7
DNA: TGTGCCAGCAGCCCCCCGGGGGGGATGGGCGCCTACGAGCAGTACTTC
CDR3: CASSPPGGMGAYEQYF

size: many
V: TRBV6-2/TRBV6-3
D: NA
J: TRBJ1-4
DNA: TGTGCCAGCAGTCCCCCCGGGGTTGGGGAAAAACTGTTTTTT
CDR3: CASSPPGVGEKLFF

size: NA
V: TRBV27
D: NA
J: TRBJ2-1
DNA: TGTGCCAGCATAGCGGCGTCACCATACAATGAGCAGTTCTTC
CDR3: CASIAASPYNEQFF

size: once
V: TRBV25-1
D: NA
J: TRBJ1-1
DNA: TGTGCCAGCAGTGGCCCAATGGACGCTGAAGCTTTCTTT
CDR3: CASSGPMDAEAFF

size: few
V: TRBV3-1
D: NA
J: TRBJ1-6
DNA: TGTGCCAGCAGCCAAGCACGGAACTATAATTCACCCCTCCACTTT
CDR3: CASSQARNYNSPLHF

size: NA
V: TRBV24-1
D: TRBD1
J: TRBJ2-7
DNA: TGTGCCACCAGTGATGGGACAGGGGTCGACGAGCAGTACTTC
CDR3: CATSDGTGVDEQYF

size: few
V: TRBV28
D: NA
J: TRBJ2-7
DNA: TGTGCCAGCAGTATCTTCCGGGGACCCTACGAGCAGTACTTC
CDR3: CASSIFRGPYEQYF

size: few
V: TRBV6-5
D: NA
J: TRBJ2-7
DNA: TGTGCCAGCAGTTACGAGCAGACCTACGAGCAGTACTTC
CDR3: CASSYEQTYEQYF

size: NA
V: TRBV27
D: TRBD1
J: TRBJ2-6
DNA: TGTGCCAGCAGTCCTCTTTCCGGGACAGGCTTCTCTGGGGCCAACGTCCTGACTTTC
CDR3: CASSPLSGTGFSGANVLTF

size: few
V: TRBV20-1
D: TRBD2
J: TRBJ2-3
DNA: TGCAGTGCTAGAGACCGGACTAGCGGCCCGCAGTATTTT
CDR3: CSARDRTSGPQYF

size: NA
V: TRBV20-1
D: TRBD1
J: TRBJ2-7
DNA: TGCAGTGCTAGAAGGATAGGACAGGGGTACGAGCAGTACTTC
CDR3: CSARRIGQGYEQYF

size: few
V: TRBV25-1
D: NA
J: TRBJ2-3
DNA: TGTGCCAGCAGTGAATGGTCGGGGAGCACAGATACGCAGTATTTT
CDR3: CASSEWSGSTDTQYF

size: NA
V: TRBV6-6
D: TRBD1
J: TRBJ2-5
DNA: TGTGCCAGCAGACCACAGGGGGTGACCGGGGAGACCCAGTACTTC
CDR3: CASRPQGVTGETQYF

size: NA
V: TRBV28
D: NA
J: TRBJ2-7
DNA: TGTGCCAGCAGGTCAGGGGTCGGTCCCTCCCGCGAGCAGTACTTC
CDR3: CASRSGVGPSREQYF

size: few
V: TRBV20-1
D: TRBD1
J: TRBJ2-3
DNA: TGCAGTGCTAGGCAGGACAGGGGAACCACAGATACGCAGTATTTT
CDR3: CSARQDRGTTDTQYF

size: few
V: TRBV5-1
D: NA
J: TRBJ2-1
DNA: TGCGCCAGCAGCTTGGTGACAGCTACCAATGAGCAGTTCTTC
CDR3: CASSLVTATNEQFF

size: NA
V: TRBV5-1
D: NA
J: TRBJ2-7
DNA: TGCGCCAGCAGCTTGGCCGGGGGAGGACTACGTAGGCAGTACTTC
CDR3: CASSLAGGGLRRQYF

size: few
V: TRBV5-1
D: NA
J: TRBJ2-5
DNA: TGCGCCAGCAGCGTGGCTGCCGGTGGGACCCAGTACTTC
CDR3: CASSVAAGGTQYF

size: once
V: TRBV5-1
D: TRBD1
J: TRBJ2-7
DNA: TGCGCCAGCAGCCTGGCTTCGACAGGGTTCGCCGTGGGCGAGCAGTACTTC
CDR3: CASSLASTGFAVGEQYF

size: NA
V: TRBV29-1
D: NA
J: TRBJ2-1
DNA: TGCAGCGTTGAAGACGGGGGAAATGAGCAGTTCTTC
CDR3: CSVEDGGNEQFF

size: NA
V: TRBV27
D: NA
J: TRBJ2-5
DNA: TGTGCCAGCAGCCCGGTAGGACAGCCACCTGTCGGAGAGCAGTACTTC
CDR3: CASSPVGQPPVGEQYF

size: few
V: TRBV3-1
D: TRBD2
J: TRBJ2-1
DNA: TGTGCCAGCAGTCCGGGGGGGGTCGTTGAGCAGTTCTTC
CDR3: CASSPGGVVEQFF

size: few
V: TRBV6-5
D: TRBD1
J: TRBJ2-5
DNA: TGTGCCAGCAGTTACTATCAGGGGGCCGTGGAGACCCAGTACTTC
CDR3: CASSYYQGAVETQYF

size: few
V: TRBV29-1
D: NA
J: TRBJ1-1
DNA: TGCAGCGTTGCGGTCAGACTGAACACTGAAGCTTTCTTT
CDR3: CSVAVRLNTEAFF

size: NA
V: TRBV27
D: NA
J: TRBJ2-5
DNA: TGTGCCAGCAAAAAACTCGGACTACCCAATGAGCAGTACTTC
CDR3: CASKKLGLPNEQYF

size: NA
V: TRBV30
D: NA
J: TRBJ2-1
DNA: TGTGCCTGGGGCCCCGTAAGAGAAACCTACAATGAGCAGTTCTTC
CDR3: CAWGPVRETYNEQFF

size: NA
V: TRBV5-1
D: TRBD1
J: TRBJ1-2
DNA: TGCGCCAGCAGCTTGGGACAGGGGGCGGGAAGCGGCTACACCTTC
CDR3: CASSLGQGAGSGYTF

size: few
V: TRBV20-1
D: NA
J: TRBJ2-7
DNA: TGCAGTGCCCAGTTTTGGGCAAGCTCCTACGAGCAGTACTTC
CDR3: CSAQFWASSYEQYF

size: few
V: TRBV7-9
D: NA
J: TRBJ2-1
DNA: TGTGCCAGCAGCTTAAAAGGGCCCAGGGGCAATGAGCAGTTCTTC
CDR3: CASSLKGPRGNEQFF

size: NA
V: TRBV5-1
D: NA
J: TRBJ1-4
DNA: TGCGCCAGCAGCATATTAGGGACAACTAATGAAAAACTGTTTTTT
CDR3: CASSILGTTNEKLFF

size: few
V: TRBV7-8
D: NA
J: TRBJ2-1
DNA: TGTGCCAGCAGCTTATTTAGAGGCAATGAGCAGTTCTTC
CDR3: CASSLFRGNEQFF

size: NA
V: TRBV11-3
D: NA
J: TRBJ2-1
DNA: TGTGCCAGCAGCTTAGGCCTGGACCCGATGGATGAGCAGTTCTTC
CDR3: CASSLGLDPMDEQFF

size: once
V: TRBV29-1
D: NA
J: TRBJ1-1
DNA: TGCAGCGGGAAAAACCTGAACACTGAAGCTTTCTTT
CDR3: CSGKNLNTEAFF

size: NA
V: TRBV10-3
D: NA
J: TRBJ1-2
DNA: TGTGCCATCAGTGAACAGGAATTTAACTATGGCTACACCTTC
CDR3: CAISEQEFNYGYTF

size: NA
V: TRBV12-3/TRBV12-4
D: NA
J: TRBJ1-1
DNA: TGTGCCAGCCGTTCGGGGATTGAAGCTTTCTTT
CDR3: CASRSGIEAFF

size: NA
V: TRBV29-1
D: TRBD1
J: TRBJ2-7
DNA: TGCAGCGTTGACCGGACAGGCGGCTATTACAATGAGCAGTACTTC
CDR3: CSVDRTGGYYNEQYF